This record concerns one T cell receptor beta chain sequence. What this receptor recognizes is not known. Base qualities are not recorded, but no much larger clone differs from it by a single base. The sample originates from a study of shared T cell receptors in the human thymus (dated by TCRdb to the early 2020s). About the investigation overall: The study examined how self-reactive, shared T-cell receptor alpha chains are generated in the human thymus.

The library was built by means of the immunoSEQ multiplex PCR assay. The immuneACCESS repertoire file appears here via TCRdb, limited to in-frame rearrangements. These files lack a portion of the clones; in checked studies, under half of the deficit traces to unresolved V genes, and the cause of the others is not known. The sample table shows 600,000 or so clones, and around 87% are seen once. The ten largest clonotypes hold 0.0094% of the sample. The junction shows trimming of 5 bases on V and 5 bases on J, and the gene matches do not reach 16 bases of it. Including the terminal cysteine and phenylalanine, the CDR3 comprises 17 residues. CDR3 DNA is the only sequence kept; it has 51 bases, read in frame from the first base. The germline V gene (reference sequence) gives CDR1 as LNHNV and CDR2 as YYDKDF. These records were also assigned to another study, of human thymus T cells. The other study reports the following: Immunologically healthy infants undergoing open corrective cardiac surgery for congenital heart defects in Finland were used as donors. Thymus tissue was obtained as surgical resects removed during corrective cardiac surgery. Usage of V and J gene segments appeared to be biased in both the thymic and the peripheral blood repertoires. According to the related research, thymic TCR repertoires were highly overlapping among unrelated individuals. TCR alpha and beta repertoires from about 8 infant thymus samples and four related peripheral blood samples were characterized in the study. The cohort included over five male and a couple of female infants, with donor ages spanning 7 to 244 days. Thymocytes were freed from the tissue by mechanical means and kept at -70 degrees C as pellets of roughly 9.5-31 million cells. A QIAsymphony instrument was used to extract genomic DNA from the frozen cell pellets. The immunoSEQ multiplex PCR assay was used to amplify the TCRB and TCRAD loci from a standardized amount of quality-controlled genomic DNA. The amplicons spanned the V(D)J region and were long enough to cover the CDR3 and allow V and J genes to be identified. Amplicon sequencing was performed on an Illumina platform through the commercial immunoSEQ service. Primer bias and sequencing errors were corrected as previously described, and TCRAD and TCRB definitions were based on the IMGT database. Repertoires were analysed with immunoSEQ Analyzer 3.0 and VDJTools, covering basic statistics, V/J segment usage, diversity estimates, rarefaction and pairwise overlap. To estimate diversity, the Chao1, ChaoE, Efron-Thisted, Shannon and inverse Simpson indices were applied, and diversity was also estimated on datasets down-sampled to the smallest sample. Repertoire overlap was assessed by strict matching of CDR3 nucleotide sequence, V gene and J gene, and clustering was done by Jaccard-based multidimensional scaling. On average, thymus samples gave about 750,000 unique TCRB clonotypes, whereas blood samples gave 75,000 to 85,000.

Recombination connected TRBV15 to TRBJ2-7; 9 bases in the middle match TRBD2. Source material: thymocytes. The sequence was collected from a boy in the first two years of life with a congenital heart defect. Donor details come from another sample of the same person, matched by shared clones. DNA sequence: TGTGCCACCAGCCAAGGGGCCGGCGGGAGGGGGCCCAACGAGCAGTACTTC. Its coded protein is CATSQGAGGRGPNEQYF.